Each of the 14 T cell receptor beta chains below was sequenced from the same sample in a study of blood T cells in healthy people across ages. A sample-barcoded 5' primer and a J-beta primer mix were used in a second PCR of roughly 7 to 12 cycles. TCRdb re-called the 5' RACE reads with MiXCR, one entry per CDR3 protein. The profile shows some 850,000 distinct CDR3 sequences, about 26% of them singletons. The sample was also reused in another study, on T cells of mothers and their children.

The material sequenced was blood. Receptors were obtained from a boy aged 5 to 17 in good health.

The chain has TRBV19 and TRBJ1-2; tentative D call: TRBD1 (5 bases). The V end was cut by 2 bases, the J end by 8 bases, with 12 bases between. Germline CDR1 LNHDA, CDR2 SQIVND (reference sequence). The CDR3 has 13 amino acids. The CDR3 DNA is TGTGCCAGTAGTATAAGGGGAAGTGGCGGCTACACCTTC. Translation: CASSIRGSGGYTF.

V and J are TRBV3-1 and TRBJ2-1, with 8 positions matching TRBD1. Germline CDR1 is LGHDT and CDR2 is YNNKEL (reference sequence). The CDR3 covers 16 residues. Germline trimming cut 1 base from V and 7 bases from J; bases unmatched to any gene: 9. The CDR3 DNA reads TGTGCCAGCAGCCAAGTGGACAGGGTATTGGGGAATGAGCAGTTCTTC. Amino acid sequence: CASSQVDRVLGNEQFF.

This chain connects TRBV12-3 or TRBV12-4 to TRBJ1-1; D might be TRBD1 (5 bases). The CDR3 is made up of 15 amino acids. The V and J ends lost 7 bases and 9 bases respectively, with 24 bases between them. The CDR3 DNA reads as TGTGCCAGCACCTCATCAGGGCTGGGGGGAATGAAAGCTTTCTTT. Residues: CASTSSGLGGMKAFF.

This clonotype was found a few times. The chain uses TRBV29-1 and TRBJ1-2, with TRBD1 identical over 9 bases. J was trimmed by 3 bases and V by 1 base; bases with no gene match: 12. CDR1 is SQVTM and CDR2 is ANQGSEA in the germline V gene. The CDR3 totals 17 residues. In DNA, the CDR3 is TGCAGCGTTGAAGGGAACAACCGGGACAGGGTAGACTATGGCTACACCTTC. It specifies CSVEGNNRDRVDYGYTF.

Concerning this clonotype: One base away lies a much larger clone, so this may be a sequencing read error. This sequence joins TRBV12-3 or TRBV12-4 and TRBJ2-3, with D perhaps TRBD2 (5 bases). This CDR3 contains 12 residues. The CDR3 DNA reads as TGTACCAGCAGTTCGGGAATCGATACGCAGTATTTT. Translating gives CTSSSGIDTQYF.

V gene TRBV6-6 combines with J gene TRBJ2-3, with a possible D match to TRBD1 (6 bases). This CDR3 contains 14 residues. Trimming removed 11 bases from V and 2 bases from J, with 17 bases in between. The germline V gene has CDR1 MNHNY and CDR2 SVGAGI (reference sequence). The chain's CDR3 is CAVTPGHLTDTQYF. For the CDR3, the DNA is TGTGCCGTGACACCGGGACACCTCACAGATACGCAGTATTTT.

This clonotype appeared many times. The chain has TRBV12-3 or TRBV12-4 and TRBJ2-5; 8 bases are shared with TRBD2. The CDR3 runs to 15 residues. Trimming removed 2 bases from V and 5 bases from J; junction bases left unmatched: 7. In DNA form, the CDR3 reads TGTGCCAGCAGTTTACGCAGCGGGGGTCCCGAGACCCAGTACTTC. Amino acid sequence: CASSLRSGGPETQYF.

The chain carries TRBV20-1 and TRBJ2-2, with D perhaps matching TRBD1 (5 bases). CDR1 is DFQATT and CDR2 is SNEGSKA in the germline V gene (reference sequence). V was shortened by 5 bases and J by 3 bases, with 13 bases between the two germline ends. The CDR3 is made up of 14 amino acids. CDR3 sequence reads: CSAAPDSHTGELFF. CDR3 nucleotide sequence: TGCAGTGCTGCCCCCGACAGCCACACCGGGGAGCTGTTTTTT.

The sample holds a few counts of this clonotype. The J gene is TRBJ2-1, the V gene TRBV7-3, with TRBD2 matching over 7 bases. Germline CDR1 is SGHTA and CDR2 is FQGTGA. V lost 3 bases and J lost 1; bases outside the gene matches: 6. The CDR3 has 16 amino acids. The CDR3 nucleotides read TGTGCCAGCAGCTTGGGCGGGGGAAGGTCCTACAATGAGCAGTTCTTC. Protein sequence: CASSLGGGRSYNEQFF.

The V call is TRBV14, the J call TRBJ2-5; D gene ambiguous. Germline CDR1 and CDR2: SGHDN and FVKESK. V lost 0 bases to trimming and J lost 1 base, with 9 bases between them. The CDR3 runs to 15 residues. The CDR3 loop is CASSQDGRSQETQYF. The CDR3 nucleotides read TGTGCCAGCAGCCAAGACGGACGGTCCCAAGAGACCCAGTACTTC.

The genes are TRBV20-1 and TRBJ2-2, with 7 nucleotides matching TRBD2. Losses at the gene ends were 3 bases for V and 5 bases for J; bases not matched to a gene: 3. The CDR3 extends over 13 amino acids. Germline V lookup: CDR1 DFQATT, CDR2 SNEGSKA (reference sequence). CDR3 residues: CSASEAGTGELFF. CDR3 bases: TGCAGTGCTAGTGAAGCGGGGACCGGGGAGCTGTTTTTT.

V and J are TRBV12-3 or TRBV12-4 and TRBJ2-5; TRBD1 agrees at 8 bases. TRBJ2-1 matches the DNA end more closely, so the J call is doubtful. The CDR3 runs 14 residues. In nucleotides, the CDR3 is TGTGCCAGCAGGGACAGGGCGTCCCACAATGAGCAGTTCTTC. Its protein product is CASRDRASHNEQFF.

This clonotype was counted once. The genes are TRBV5-1 and TRBJ2-3; possibly TRBD2 for D (7 bases). The CDR3 runs 16 residues. Germline V CDR1 and CDR2: SGHRS, YFSETQ. The V end lost 3 bases, the J end lost 0 bases, and 14 bases lay between the germline ends. The CDR3 DNA reads as TGCGCCAGCAGCTCGCGCCGGGGGGCTAGCACAGATACGCAGTATTTT. Translated, it gives CASSSRRGASTDTQYF.

The rearrangement uses TRBV15 and TRBJ2-5; TRBD1 agrees at 7 bases. The J call may be incorrect, as the DNA end agrees better with TRBJ2-7. Germline CDR1 LNHNV, CDR2 YYDKDF (reference sequence). This CDR3 contains 13 residues. CDR3 protein: CATSQGDGYEQYF. DNA of the CDR3: TGTGCCACCAGCCAGGGGGATGGCTACGAGCAGTACTTC.